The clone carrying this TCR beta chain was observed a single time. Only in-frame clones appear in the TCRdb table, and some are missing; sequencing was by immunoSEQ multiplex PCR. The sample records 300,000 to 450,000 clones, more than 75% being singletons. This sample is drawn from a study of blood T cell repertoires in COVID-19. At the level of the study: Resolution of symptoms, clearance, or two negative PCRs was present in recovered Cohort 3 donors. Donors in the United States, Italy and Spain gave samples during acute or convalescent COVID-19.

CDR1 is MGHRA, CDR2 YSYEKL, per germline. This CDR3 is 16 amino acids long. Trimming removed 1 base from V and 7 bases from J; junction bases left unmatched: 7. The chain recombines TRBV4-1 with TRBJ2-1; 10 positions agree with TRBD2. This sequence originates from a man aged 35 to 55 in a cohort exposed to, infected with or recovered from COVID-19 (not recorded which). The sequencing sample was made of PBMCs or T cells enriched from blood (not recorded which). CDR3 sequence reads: CASSQVASGSLNEQFF. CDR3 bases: TGCGCCAGCAGCCAAGTCGCTAGCGGGAGCTTAAATGAGCAGTTCTTC.